These 22 T cell receptor beta chains share one sample of origin, sequenced in a study of T cell changes during pregnancy in multiple sclerosis. Assay: immunoSEQ multiplex PCR; the TCRdb copy retains only in-frame clones and omits some. The sample includes roughly 75,000 clones, more than 85% of them seen just once. The sample in question was peripheral blood, obtained after pregnancy. The receptors were gathered from a female donor in good health, enrolled as a control in a pregnancy study.

V and J are TRBV30 and TRBJ1-2; 8 nucleotides agree with TRBD1. The CDR3 contains 12 residues. The V gene end was trimmed by 4 bases and the J gene end by 6 bases; junction bases not matched to a gene: 4. CDR1 and CDR2 from the germline V gene are GTSNPN and SVGIG (reference sequence). As DNA, the CDR3 is TGTGCCTGGACCTTGACAGGGGATGGCTACACCTTC. Translating it yields CAWTLTGDGYTF.

The rearrangement links TRBV18 to TRBJ2-7, with no clear D. CDR1 and CDR2 from the germline V gene are KGHSH and LQKENI. The length of the CDR3 is 14 residues. With 3 bases removed from V and 2 bases from J, the gap between germline ends came to 11 bases. CDR3 amino acids: CASSPLEDTYEQYF. The DNA for the CDR3 is TGTGCCAGCTCACCTCTCGAGGATACCTACGAGCAGTACTTC.

This clone came up once. The V and J genes are TRBV29-1 and TRBJ1-2; tentative D call: TRBD1 (5 bases). The CDR3 contains 13 residues. CDR1 and CDR2 from the germline V gene are SQVTM and ANQGSEA. V shed 3 bases and J shed 4 bases, with 12 bases lying between them. CDR3: CSVETDRIYGYTF. The CDR3 DNA reads TGCAGCGTTGAGACAGACCGGATCTATGGCTACACCTTC.

The V call is TRBV20-1, the J call TRBJ1-1; no clear D. Germline CDR1 reads DFQATT; CDR2 reads SNEGSKA (reference sequence). V lost 4 bases, J lost 1 base, and 4 bases lay in between. The CDR3 covers 11 residues. Here the CDR3 reads CSATGNTEAFF. The CDR3 coding sequence is TGCAGTGCTACAGGGAACACTGAAGCTTTCTTT.

The chain joins TRBV18 to TRBJ1-1; TRBD1 might be the D (6 bases). Germline lookup yields CDR1 KGHSH and CDR2 LQKENI. V shed 6 bases and J shed 8 bases, with 10 bases lying between them. The CDR3 consists of 11 residues. CDR3 sequence: CASSSGQEAFF. The CDR3 DNA follows: TGTGCCAGCTCTTCAGGACAGGAAGCTTTCTTT.

The rearrangement joins TRBV5-1 to TRBJ2-2; possibly TRBD2 for D (5 bases). Germline V CDR1 and CDR2: SGHRS, YFSETQ. This CDR3 is built from 15 residues. V shed 0 bases and J shed 6 bases, with 12 bases lying between them. This CDR3 reads CASSLVRGSAGELFF. The CDR3 DNA follows: TGCGCCAGCAGCTTGGTACGAGGGTCGGCCGGGGAGCTGTTTTTT.

The chain joins TRBV7-9 to TRBJ1-3; D may be TRBD1 (6 bases). V gave up 6 bases and J gave up 3 bases, with 12 bases separating them. Germline lookup yields CDR1 SEHNR and CDR2 FQNEAQ (reference sequence). This CDR3 comprises 14 residues. CDR3 loop: CASSIQGIGNTIYF. CDR3 nucleotide sequence: TGTGCCAGCAGTATACAGGGAATTGGAAACACCATATATTTT.

The rearrangement links TRBV5-4 to TRBJ1-2; D might be TRBD1 (6 bases). The V end was cut by 4 bases, the J end by 0 bases, with 16 bases between. The CDR3 is 16 residues long. CDR1 is SGHNT and CDR2 is YYREEE in the germline V gene (reference sequence). This CDR3 reads CASSHPQGTTNYGYTF. CDR3 bases: TGTGCCAGCAGCCACCCTCAGGGGACAACTAACTATGGCTACACCTTC.

The J gene is TRBJ2-1, the V gene TRBV7-9; TRBD1 matches 8 bases. J lost 5 bases, V lost 1 base, and 4 bases had no gene match. CDR1 and CDR2 (germline): SEHNR, FQNEAQ (reference sequence). CDR3 length: 15 amino acids. CDR3 DNA sequence: TGTGCCAGCAGCTTAGGTGGGACAGGTAACAATGAGCAGTTCTTC. Amino acids: CASSLGGTGNNEQFF.

In the case of this clone: One end of the junction is discordant with germline, which a read error may explain. This chain uses TRBV7-7 with TRBJ2-7; 13 positions agree with TRBD2. Germline lookup yields CDR1 SSHAT and CDR2 FNYEAQ (reference sequence). The CDR3 contains 15 residues. DNA for the CDR3: TGTGCTAGCAGTTCCGGACTAGCGGGGGACTACGAGCAGTACTTC. Protein: CASSSGLAGDYEQYF.

CDR3 sequence: CASSLTSGSKGYNEQFF. Here the CDR3 DNA reads TGTGCCAGCAGTTTGACTAGCGGGAGCAAGGGATACAATGAGCAGTTCTTC. The genes are TRBV28 and TRBJ2-1, with 12 bases identical to TRBD2. V lost 3 bases to trimming and J lost 4 bases; unmatched junction nucleotides: 7. The CDR3 covers 17 residues. Germline loops: CDR1 MDHEN, CDR2 SYDVKM.

The J gene is TRBJ2-5, the V gene TRBV7-2; D not resolved. The CDR3 runs 12 residues. Trimming took 5 bases from V and 5 from J, leaving 9 bases between them. Germline V gives CDR1 SGHTA, CDR2 FQGNSA. The CDR3 nucleotides are TGTGCCAGCAGCGAGCGACTGGAGACCCAGTACTTC. As protein: CASSERLETQYF.

This rearrangement joins TRBV27 to TRBJ2-4; 10 nucleotides align to TRBD1. The CDR3 sequence is 16 residues long. The germline V gene encodes CDR1 MNHEY and CDR2 SMNVEV (reference sequence). The ends lost 6 bases at V and 0 bases at J; junction bases unmatched: 5. CDR3 DNA: TGTGCCAGCAGCCCGGGACAGGGGTTAGCCAAAAACATTCAGTACTTC. Protein sequence: CASSPGQGLAKNIQYF.

V gene TRBV9 combines with J gene TRBJ2-2; 12 positions agree with TRBD2. The trim removed 3 bases at V and 7 bases at J, leaving 10 bases unmatched. Germline CDR1 reads SGDLS; CDR2 reads YYNGEE. The CDR3 has 17 residues. The CDR3, as DNA: TGTGCCAGCAGCGGGTGGAGGACTAGCGGGGTTGGCGGGGAGCTGTTTTTT. This gives the protein CASSGWRTSGVGGELFF.

This chain joins TRBV18 and TRBJ2-1; no definite D call. Trimming stripped 2 bases from V and 1 base from J, with 6 bases between. Per germline, CDR1 KGHSH and CDR2 LQKENI. The CDR3 loop spans 14 amino acids. This chain's CDR3 is CASSPSSSYNEQFF. DNA for the CDR3: TGTGCCAGCTCACCATCCTCGTCCTACAATGAGCAGTTCTTC. The full variable domain, rest sourced from reference TRBV18 and TRBJ2-1, is NAGVMQNPRHLVRRRGQEARLRCSPMKGHSHVYWYRQLPEEGLKFMVYLQKENIIDESGMPKERFSAEFPKEGPSILRIQQVVRGDSAAYFCASSPSSSYNEQFFGPGTRLTVL.

CDR3 DNA: TGTGCCTGGAGGGTAGGGACAGGGAGTGGCGAGCAGTACTTC. Translating gives CAWRVGTGSGEQYF. V gene TRBV30 combines with J gene TRBJ2-7; 9 bases are shared with TRBD1. Trimming at V came to 3 bases and at J to 6 bases, leaving 9 bases not matched to a gene. Germline loops: CDR1 GTSNPN, CDR2 SVGIG (reference sequence). The CDR3 contains 14 residues.

This chain connects TRBV29-1 to TRBJ1-3; D may be TRBD1 (5 bases). Germline V CDR1 and CDR2: SQVTM, ANQGSEA. Trimming pared 3 bases from V and 2 bases from J, leaving 8 bases between. CDR3 length equals 13 residues. CDR3 DNA: TGCAGCGTTGAGGGGGGAGCTGGAAACACCATATATTTT. Amino acids: CSVEGGAGNTIYF.

This chain links TRBV10-3 with TRBJ2-1, with 10 bases that match TRBD2. J lost 6 bases, V lost 2 bases, and 7 bases had no gene match. Germline values: CDR1 ENHRY, CDR2 SYGVKD. The CDR3 is made up of 16 amino acids. The CDR3 DNA sequence: TGTGCCATCAGTGAGACTAGCGGGAAAGGTTCCAATGAGCAGTTCTTC. Translated: CAISETSGKGSNEQFF.

V gene TRBV2 combines with J gene TRBJ1-1, with a tentative D call TRBD1 (5 bases). The CDR3 extends over 16 amino acids. Germline-derived CDR1 and CDR2 are SNHLY and FYNNEI. V was clipped by 5 bases and J by 0 bases, with 16 bases between them. The CDR3 DNA follows: TGTGCCAGCAGTTCCCTCAGGGCGGACATGAACACTGAAGCTTTCTTT. Its translation: CASSSLRADMNTEAFF.

The rearrangement joins TRBV4-1 to TRBJ1-1; TRBD1 might be the D (5 bases). Germline-derived CDR1 and CDR2 are MGHRA and YSYEKL. Between the trimmed V and J ends, which lost 3 bases and 1 base, there was a span of 9 bases. The CDR3 spans 14 residues. The CDR3 nucleotides read TGCGCCAGCAGCCACCAAGACAGGAACACTGAAGCTTTCTTT. This codes for CASSHQDRNTEAFF.

The gene calls are TRBV28 and TRBJ2-2; 7 bases line up with TRBD1. CDR3 length equals 13 residues. Germline V gene lookup returns CDR1 MDHEN and CDR2 SYDVKM. After removal of 7 bases from V and 6 bases from J, the junction contained 5 bases not matched to a gene. CDR3 DNA: TGTGCCAGCAACGTACAGGGGTCCGGGGAGCTGTTTTTT. Translation: CASNVQGSGELFF.

The CDR3 reads CASSFQDYGYTF. The CDR3 region has the DNA TGTGCCAGCAGTTTTCAGGACTATGGCTACACCTTC. The V call is TRBV28, the J call TRBJ1-2; D gene unclear. Germline V gene data show CDR1 as MDHEN and CDR2 as SYDVKM. The CDR3 contains 12 residues. The V gene lost 3 bases and the J gene lost 3 bases, with 5 bases spanning the gap.